This passage covers 12 T cell receptor beta chains from one sample sequenced in a study of spatial heterogeneity in lung cancer (dated by TCRdb to between 2019 and 2020). General conclusions and limits of the study: The number of expanded intratumoral alpha and beta TCRs correlated with the tumor nonsynonymous mutation count.

Preparation of the library involved 5' RACE. The data were produced on a NextSeq 500. TCRdb trimmed the raw reads at Q25, called clones with MiXCR and kept productive beta chains. For every CDR3 protein sequence, its rows merge into one entry that carries the most common genes and DNA. The sample table records around 11,000 distinct CDR3 sequences; about 12% of these occur just once. The top ten clones comprise approximately 12% of the sample. These receptors have no known antigen. The sample's time point label, in plain terms: sample taken at primary tumor resection. Material: lung tumor tissue, obtained at surgery. The source is a female donor with early-stage non-small cell lung cancer.

This clonotype has at least ten counts. The V call is TRBV3-1, the J call TRBJ2-3, with 13 bases matching TRBD2. With 4 bases clipped from V and 4 bases from J, the junction kept 11 bases outside the gene matches. Germline assignment: CDR1 LGHDT and CDR2 YNNKEL (reference sequence). CDR3 length equals 18 residues. As DNA, the CDR3 is TGTGCCAGCAGCCGGACTAGCGGGAGATCCCTCGGCGCAGATACGCAGTATTTT. It specifies CASSRTSGRSLGADTQYF.

The V and J genes are TRBV10-2 and TRBJ2-3; 8 nucleotides align to TRBD1. J was trimmed by 1 base and V by 0 bases; bases with no gene match: 0. In germline, CDR1 is WSHSY, CDR2 SAAADI. CDR3 length: 15 amino acids. This CDR3 reads CASSESTGGTDTQYF. In nucleotides, the CDR3 is TGCGCCAGCAGTGAGTCGACAGGGGGCACAGATACGCAGTATTTT.

Many counts were recorded for this clonotype. The chain employs TRBV5-1 and TRBJ1-1, with D perhaps TRBD1 (5 bases). The CDR3 length is 15 residues. Trimming cost V 4 bases and J 1 base, with 14 bases left between them. CDR1 is SGHRS, CDR2 YFSETQ, per germline. The CDR3 DNA sequence: TGCGCCAGCAGCCCGAGTGGGCAGGGGAACACTGAAGCTTTCTTT. It codes for CASSPSGQGNTEAFF. The variable domain in full, completed from reference TRBV5-1 and TRBJ1-1, reads KAGVTQTPRYLIKTRGQQVTLSCSPISGHRSVSWYQQTPGQGLQFLFEYFSETQRNKGNFPGRFSGRQFSNSRSEMNVSTLELGDSALYLCASSPSGQGNTEAFFGQGTRLTVV.

J is TRBJ2-3 and V is TRBV6-1; possibly TRBD1 or TRBD2 for D (6 bases each). The CDR3 covers 13 residues. CDR1 is MNHNS and CDR2 is SASEGT in the germline V gene. Trimming stripped 5 bases from V and 6 bases from J, with 12 bases between. The CDR3 DNA follows: TGTGCCAGCAGTCAGGGGCGGGGCGATACGCAGTATTTT. Its protein is CASSQGRGDTQYF.

This clonotype was counted ten times or more. V and J are TRBV4-2 and TRBJ1-5; D possibly corresponds to TRBD1 (5 bases). CDR3 size: 15 residues. Trimming stripped 2 bases from V and 3 bases from J, with 11 bases between. The germline CDR1 and CDR2 sequences are LGHNA and YNFKEQ. CDR3 DNA sequence: TGTGCCAGCAGCCAACCAGACAGCGCCAATCAGCCCCAGCATTTT. Translating it yields CASSQPDSANQPQHF.

This clonotype was seen ten or more times. V is TRBV5-4 and J is TRBJ2-2; the D gene is possibly TRBD2 (6 bases). The V gene lost 4 bases and the J gene lost 3 bases, with 16 bases spanning the gap. The germline CDR1 and CDR2 sequences are SGHNT and YYREEE (reference sequence). The CDR3 length is 16 residues. The CDR3 bases are TGTGCCAGCAGCCCCTATGGGGGGTTGGACACCGGGGAGCTGTTTTTT. This encodes CASSPYGGLDTGELFF. Full variable domain (rest looked up from reference TRBV5-4 and TRBJ2-2): ETGVTQSPTHLIKTRGQQVTLRCSSQSGHNTVSWYQQALGQGPQFIFQYYREEENGRGNFPPRFSGLQFPNYSSELNVNALELDDSALYLCASSPYGGLDTGELFFGEGSRLTVL.

This clonotype has ten or more counts. CDR3 sequence (DNA): TGTGCCATCAGCCCCCAGGGGTACACTGAAGCTTTCTTT. This encodes CAISPQGYTEAFF. This chain links TRBV10-3 with TRBJ1-1; D possibly corresponds to TRBD1 (6 bases). This CDR3 comprises 13 residues. With 6 bases removed from V and 3 bases from J, the gap between germline ends came to 11 bases. CDR1 ENHRY and CDR2 SYGVKD come from the germline V gene.

There are many counts of this clonotype. The chain recombines TRBV6-5 with TRBJ1-5; D unresolved. Germline CDR1 is MNHEY and CDR2 is SVGAGI. The CDR3 is made up of 14 amino acids. The germline V and J ends were trimmed by 5 bases and 0 bases, with 8 bases remaining between them. CDR3 in DNA: TGTGCCAGCAGTACCATTGATAGCAATCAGCCCCAGCATTTT. The encoded protein is CASSTIDSNQPQHF.

Ten or more counts support this clonotype. The rearrangement links TRBV20-1 to TRBJ1-5, with D possibly TRBD1 on 5 matching bases. Trimming removed 0 bases from V and 5 bases from J, with 5 bases in between. Germline loops: CDR1 DFQATT, CDR2 SNEGSKA (reference sequence). The CDR3 totals 12 residues. In DNA form, the CDR3 reads TGCAGTGCTAGAGAAGGGGATCAGCCCCAGCATTTT. Translation: CSAREGDQPQHF.

In its sample, this clonotype is medium-sized. The chain carries TRBV7-2 and TRBJ2-7, with 9 nucleotides matching TRBD1. The V gene's germline CDR1 is SGHTA and CDR2 FQGNSA. With V trimmed by 5 bases and J by 0 bases, 5 bases remained unmatched. This CDR3 has 15 residues. CDR3: CASSNRGLGSYEQYF. CDR3 in DNA: TGTGCCAGCAGCAACAGGGGGCTGGGCTCCTACGAGCAGTACTTC. Complete variable domain (other parts from reference TRBV7-2 and TRBJ2-7): GAGVSQSPSNKVTEKGKDVELRCDPISGHTALYWYRQSLGQGLEFLIYFQGNSAPDKSGLPSDRFSAERTGGSVSTLTIQRTQQEDSAVYLCASSNRGLGSYEQYFGPGTRLTVT.

This clonotype has ten or more counts. The chain has TRBV20-1 and TRBJ2-7; D is possibly TRBD2 (6 bases). V dropped 3 bases and J dropped 0 bases, with 15 bases sitting between them. The germline V gene has CDR1 DFQATT and CDR2 SNEGSKA (reference sequence). The CDR3 extends over 15 amino acids. The DNA for the CDR3 is TGCAGTGCTAGGCGGGACCACTATAGCTCCTACGAGCAGTACTTC. It encodes CSARRDHYSSYEQYF.

In this sample, this clonotype is medium-sized. V is TRBV3-1 and J is TRBJ1-2; D ambiguous. CDR1 and CDR2 from the germline V gene are LGHDT and YNNKEL (reference sequence). The ends were cut back, 5 bases at V and 4 bases at J, with 8 bases in the middle. The CDR3 runs to 12 residues. CDR3: CASSYGAYGYTF. CDR3 coding DNA: TGTGCCAGCAGCTATGGTGCCTATGGCTACACCTTC.